This passage covers 13 T cell receptor beta chains from one sample sequenced in a study of blood T cell repertoires in COVID-19. The method was immunoSEQ multiplex PCR; TCRdb's version includes in-frame clones alone and lacks a portion of them. The sample holds a few hundred thousand clones, about 70% seen once. Sequencing input: peripheral blood. The source is a woman at least 80 years old with acute or convalescent COVID-19.

This clone was observed a handful of times. The CDR3 region is CASRRKSGNTIYF. In nucleotides, the CDR3 is TGTGCCAGTCGGCGGAAGTCTGGAAACACCATATATTTT. This sequence joins TRBV5-8 and TRBJ1-3; D gene ambiguous. V was pared by 8 bases and J by 1 base, with 10 bases between. The CDR3 has 13 amino acids. CDR1 SGHTS and CDR2 YDEGEE come from the germline V gene. The variable domain in full, completed from reference TRBV5-8 and TRBJ1-3, reads EAGVTQSPTHLIKTRGQQATLRCSPISGHTSVYWYQQALGLGLQFLLWYDEGEERNRGNFPPRFSGRQFPNYSSELNVNALELEDSALYLCASRRKSGNTIYFGEGSWLTVV.

The chain is built from TRBV3-1 (or the pseudogene TRBV3-2) and TRBJ1-2, with TRBD1 as a possible D gene (6 bases). The CDR3 is 15 residues long. Germline V gene data show CDR1 as LGHDT and CDR2 as YNNKEL (reference sequence). V was cut by 4 bases and J by 3 bases, with 15 bases left in between. DNA for the CDR3: TGTGCCAGCAGCCCCAACAACAGGGATTACTATGGCTACACCTTC. Translation gives CASSPNNRDYYGYTF.

The chain joins TRBV28 to TRBJ2-3, with TRBD2 matching over 12 bases. Trimming removed 1 base from V and 3 bases from J; junction bases left unmatched: 17. Germline V gives CDR1 MDHEN, CDR2 SYDVKM. This CDR3 contains 21 residues. Written as DNA, the CDR3 is TGTGCCAGCAGTTTATCCCCTGGACTAGCGGGACCCAGAGCCTGGACAGATACGCAGTATTTT. Its translation: CASSLSPGLAGPRAWTDTQYF.

This clone was found many times. The chain carries TRBV3-1 (or the pseudogene TRBV3-2) and TRBJ2-3, with 7 bases matching TRBD2. After removal of 2 bases from V and 0 bases from J, the junction contained 8 bases not matched to a gene. Germline V gene sequence: CDR1 LGHDT, CDR2 YNNKEL (reference sequence). The CDR3 consists of 17 residues. The CDR3 sequence: CASSQRHPAGSTDTQYF. CDR3 in DNA: TGTGCCAGCAGCCAAAGACATCCAGCGGGAAGCACAGATACGCAGTATTTT.

V and J are TRBV7-2 and TRBJ2-7; the match to TRBD1 covers 8 bases. CDR1 is SGHTA and CDR2 is FQGNSA in the germline V gene. This CDR3 has 15 residues. The ends lost 1 base at V and 2 bases at J; junction bases unmatched: 4. The CDR3 protein is CASSLVGTGPYEQYF. CDR3 DNA: TGTGCCAGCAGCTTAGTCGGGACAGGACCCTACGAGCAGTACTTC.

V is TRBV27 and J is TRBJ2-7; a weak D match, TRBD1 (6 bases). The CDR3 has 15 residues. Germline CDR1 and CDR2: MNHEY and SMNVEV (reference sequence). V gave up 5 bases and J gave up 5 bases, with 19 bases separating them. For the CDR3, the DNA is TGTGCCAGCAGTATCCGACAGGTCAATGTCCACGAGCAGTACTTC. It encodes CASSIRQVNVHEQYF.

The rearrangement uses TRBV6-6 and TRBJ1-5; 7 nucleotides match TRBD1. Germline V gene lookup returns CDR1 MNHNY and CDR2 SVGAGI (reference sequence). Unmatched junction bases numbered 2, after V lost 4 bases and J lost 11 bases. The CDR3 totals 11 residues. As DNA, the CDR3 is TGTGCCAGCAGTTCTGACAGGGCCCAGCATTTT. This encodes CASSSDRAQHF.

A single count supports this clone. The chain is built from TRBV5-1 and TRBJ2-5; 10 bases are shared with TRBD2. The V gene end was trimmed by 4 bases and the J gene end by 5 bases; junction bases not matched to a gene: 11. The CDR3 has 16 amino acids. Germline CDR1 reads SGHRS; CDR2 reads YFSETQ. As DNA, the CDR3 is TGCGCCAGCAGCACCGTAGCGGGAGGCGTTGGGGAGACCCAGTACTTC. This encodes CASSTVAGGVGETQYF.

This clone was seen just once. The junction does not match germline at one end; this may be a read error. The genes are TRBV5-6 and TRBJ2-1, with D uncertain. This CDR3 comprises 11 residues. Germline V gene data show CDR1 as SGHDT and CDR2 as YYEEEE. In nucleotides, the CDR3 is TGTGCCAGCAGCTCCGACAATGAGCAGTTCTTC. Translating gives CASSSDNEQFF.

The gene calls are TRBV7-2 and TRBJ2-7; D uncertain. This CDR3 spans 12 amino acids. The V gene lost 1 base and the J gene lost 3 bases, with 4 bases spanning the gap. In germline, CDR1 is SGHTA, CDR2 FQGNSA. The CDR3, as DNA: TGTGCCAGCAGCTTAGTTCTCTACGAGCAGTACTTC. Residues: CASSLVLYEQYF.

This clone was observed a handful of times. CDR3 sequence (DNA): TGTGCCAGCAATCCATCGATGGACAGGGGATCGGGTGAGCAGTTCTTC. The encoded protein is CASNPSMDRGSGEQFF. J is TRBJ2-1 and V is TRBV2, with 9 nucleotides matching TRBD1. The CDR3 runs to 16 residues. Unmatched junction bases numbered 16, after V lost 7 bases and J lost 9 bases. CDR1 SNHLY and CDR2 FYNNEI come from the germline V gene.

The genes are TRBV3-1 (or the pseudogene TRBV3-2) and TRBJ2-5; TRBD1 matches 7 bases. The CDR3 has 13 residues. V dropped 5 bases and J dropped 5; count of bases not matched to a gene: 5. The germline gives CDR1 LGHDT, CDR2 YNNKEL (reference sequence). The CDR3 loop reads CASSVRGHETQYF. The CDR3 DNA follows: TGTGCCAGCAGCGTGAGGGGGCACGAGACCCAGTACTTC.

The chain recombines TRBV5-4 with TRBJ2-7, with D perhaps TRBD2 (5 bases). The V end lost 0 bases, the J end lost 8 bases, and 21 bases lay between the germline ends. This CDR3 spans 16 amino acids. Germline-derived CDR1 and CDR2 are SGHNT and YYREEE (reference sequence). In DNA form, the CDR3 reads TGTGCCAGCAGCTTGGCGGGGTCGCCCGCCCTAGGGAAGCAGTACTTC. This gives the protein CASSLAGSPALGKQYF.